The 3 T cell receptor beta chains below all came from one sample that was sequenced in a study of shared clonotypes between healthy human individuals. The method was immunoSEQ multiplex PCR; TCRdb's version includes in-frame clones alone and lacks a portion of them. The data contain about 2 million clones, roughly 94% of them seen just once; the ten biggest clones take up roughly 0.13%. Sequencing input: naive CD4+ T cells sorted from blood. Subset defined: CD45RA+ positively selected. All receptors come from a man aged 18-30 years in good health.

The chain employs TRBV5-1 and TRBJ2-1; 7 nucleotides match TRBD2. The trim removed 0 bases at V and 9 bases at J, leaving 9 bases unmatched. Germline V gene sequence: CDR1 SGHRS, CDR2 YFSETQ. This CDR3 comprises 15 residues. In DNA, the CDR3 is TGCGCCAGCAGCTTGGAGGCTAGCGGATACGGTGAGCAGTTCTTC. This sequence encodes CASSLEASGYGEQFF.

V and J are TRBV4-3 and TRBJ2-7; 11 nucleotides line up with TRBD2. CDR1 and CDR2 from the germline V gene are LGHNA and YSLEER. This CDR3 region has 15 residues. The V segment lost 1 base and the J segment 3 bases; nucleotides outside the gene matches: 2. The CDR3 DNA sequence: TGCGCCAGCAGCCAAGTACTAGCGGGAGACTACGAGCAGTACTTC. Translation gives CASSQVLAGDYEQYF.

The chain couples TRBV7-2 to TRBJ2-7; 8 nucleotides line up with TRBD2. The CDR3 runs to 14 residues. The germline V gene has CDR1 SGHTA and CDR2 FQGNSA. With 5 bases clipped from V and 2 bases from J, the junction kept 5 bases outside the gene matches. CDR3 coding DNA: TGTGCCAGCAGCACGCCGACTAGCGCCTACGAGCAGTACTTC. Protein sequence: CASSTPTSAYEQYF.